Presented here are 27 T cell receptor beta chains from one specimen sequenced in a study of tumor-infiltrating lymphocytes in primary liver carcinoma. For each extraction, RNA and DNA were obtained together from approximately 20-30 mg of unsorted bulk tissue. cDNA specific to TCR beta was made from 450 to 500 ng of total RNA, with a constant-region primer employed for priming. Three nested multiplex PCR rounds, a slightly modified ARM-PCR method, built the TCR beta libraries. A C-beta reverse primer and TRBV1-TRBV30 forward primers served in each of the first two PCR rounds, at roughly 10 cycles apiece. TCRdb ran MiXCR on the multiplex PCR reads and lists one entry per CDR3 protein. Of more than 100,000 distinct CDR3 sequences in the sample, 65% to 75% were seen once. The sample was tumor-adjacent normal liver tissue. These receptors all stem from an older woman with primary liver carcinoma and hepatitis B virus infection.

Worth noting for this clonotype: The junction does not match germline at one end; this may be a read error. This chain uses TRBV6-5 with TRBJ2-6; D perhaps matches TRBD1 (5 bases). Germline V gene data show CDR1 as MNHEY and CDR2 as SVGAGI. The CDR3 length is 17 residues. The CDR3 DNA sequence: TGTGCCGGCAGCGTCCGGGTGTGGGGCTCTGGGGCAAACGTCCTGACTTTC. Translated, it gives CAGSVRVWGSGANVLTF.

The rearrangement joins TRBV6-1 to TRBJ2-2, with 10 bases that match TRBD1. The CDR3 has 15 residues. The V and J ends lost 3 bases and 8 bases, in that order; junction bases with no gene match: 6. In germline, CDR1 is MNHNS, CDR2 SASEGT. CDR3 DNA: TGTGCCAGCAGTGAGGACAGGGGGACCACAGGGGAGCTGTTTTTT. This translates into CASSEDRGTTGELFF.

Details on this clonotype: One junction end does not reproduce the germline sequence, and a read error may be involved. This chain connects TRBV4-2 to TRBJ2-5, with TRBD2 matching over 9 bases. Germline loops: CDR1 LGHNA, CDR2 YNFKEQ. CDR3 length: 16 amino acids. The CDR3 loop reads CASSQIGTSTQRAQYF. Here the CDR3 DNA reads TGTGCCAGCAGCCAAATCGGGACTAGCACTCAACGGGCCCAATACTTC.

A word on this clonotype: A clone one base away is much larger, so this may be a read error. The chain carries TRBV5-1 and TRBJ2-5; a possible D gene is TRBD1 (5 bases). Germline V gene sequence: CDR1 SGHRS, CDR2 YFSETQ. This CDR3 region has 14 residues. The CDR3 DNA reads TGCGTCAGCAGACAATTGACAGTATCCGAGACCCAGTACTTC. Residues: CVSRQLTVSETQYF.

This clonotype was recorded at least ten times. The chain links TRBV30 to TRBJ2-3, with D maybe TRBD1 (6 bases). The germline gives CDR1 GTSNPN, CDR2 SVGIG (reference sequence). The CDR3 is 14 residues long. Trimming pared 4 bases from V and 14 bases from J, leaving 25 bases between. The CDR3 DNA sequence: TGTGCCTGGATTAACAAAAATGGGGCAGGGGAAAGGTATTTT. The encoded protein is CAWINKNGAGERYF.

Notes on this clonotype: Without the conserved terminal phenylalanine or tryptophan, this CDR3 likely stems from a read error. Because the CDR3's place on the DNA is in doubt, the DNA is left out and the CDR3 is given as listed by TCRdb. The V gene is TRBV6-6, the J gene TRBJ1-1. The CDR3 extends over 14 residues, inclusive of both ends. CDR1 is MNHNY and CDR2 is SVGAGI in the germline V gene (reference sequence). This CDR3 reads CASRYGDWNTEASS.

This clonotype was recorded once. The junction shows a germline mismatch at one end, possibly a read error. V is TRBV12-5 and J is TRBJ2-2; D is possibly TRBD2 (5 bases). The CDR3 is 14 amino acids. Germline V CDR1 and CDR2: LGHNT, FRNRAP. This CDR3 reads CVSGLQANTGELLF. The CDR3 DNA is TGTGTTAGTGGTTTGCAAGCGAACACCGGGGAGCTGCTTTTT.

As to this clonotype: This may arise from a read error, as a much more abundant clone is one base away. This chain connects TRBV7-8 to TRBJ1-2, with D tentatively TRBD1 (5 bases). The CDR3 extends over 12 amino acids. Trimming stripped 5 bases from V and 7 bases from J, with 11 bases between. Germline CDR1 SGHVS, CDR2 FQNEAQ. CDR3 sequence: CASSRDSGGYTF. Written as DNA, the CDR3 is TGTGCCAGCAGCCGTGACAGCGGTGGCTACACCTTC.

As regards this clonotype: One end of the junction fails to match germline, which may point to a read error. This chain uses TRBV5-1 with TRBJ1-2, with TRBD1 as a possible D gene (5 bases). The CDR3 is 15 amino acids. Per germline, CDR1 SGHRS and CDR2 YFSETQ. The CDR3 reads CASSLGTSQLSGHTF. CDR3 bases: TGCGCCAGCAGCCTGGGGACGTCCCAACTTAGTGGCCACACCTTC.

This clonotype was seen a few times. A much larger clone sits a single nucleotide away, making a read error possible. This sequence joins TRBV6-1 and TRBJ2-1; 8 bases are shared with TRBD2. The CDR3 sequence is 15 residues long. Germline trimming cut 3 bases from V and 9 bases from J; bases unmatched to any gene: 10. Germline V CDR1 and CDR2: MNHNS, SASEGT. CDR3: CASSEGGSGVGEQFF. For the CDR3, the DNA is TGTGCCAGCAGTGAGGGGGGTAGCGGGGTGGGTGAGCAGTTCTTC.

About this clonotype itself: No conserved phenylalanine or tryptophan ends this CDR3, so it is likely a read error. The rearrangement uses TRBV11-2 and TRBJ2-1, with TRBD1 as a possible D gene (6 bases). The CDR3 is 17 amino acids. CDR1 is SGHAT and CDR2 is FQNNGV in the germline V gene. The CDR3 loop is CASGLDQQGIAYNEQFL. DNA for the CDR3: TGTGCCAGCGGCTTAGATCAACAGGGTATAGCCTACAACGAGCAGTTCCTC.

The J gene is TRBJ2-5, the V gene TRBV6-1; D may be TRBD1 (6 bases). This CDR3 is built from 13 residues. Germline V gene data show CDR1 as MNHNS and CDR2 as SASEGT. Trimming shortened V by 9 bases and J by 5 bases, and 16 bases separated the two germline ends. The DNA for the CDR3 is TGTGCCAGAACGTGGGGGCTTTGGGAGACCCAGTACTTC. Translation gives CARTWGLWETQYF.

V usage is TRBV29-1 and J usage is TRBJ2-7; D perhaps matches TRBD2 (6 bases). This CDR3 has 12 amino acids. V was trimmed by 1 base and J by 9 bases, leaving 13 bases between them. In germline, CDR1 is SQVTM, CDR2 ANQGSEA. The CDR3 loop is CSVEGSSSVQYF. In nucleotides, the CDR3 is TGCAGCGTTGAAGGGTCCTCTAGCGTGCAGTACTTC.

For this clonotype: A much larger clonotype is one base distant, so this may be a read error. CDR3 DNA sequence: TGCGCCAGCAGCTTAGGACCCACTCAAGAGATCCAGTACTTC. Translated: CASSLGPTQEIQYF. The J gene is TRBJ2-5, the V gene TRBV5-1; D not certain. This CDR3 region has 14 residues. Germline V gene lookup returns CDR1 SGHRS and CDR2 YFSETQ.

The chain employs TRBV4-1 and TRBJ2-3; 7 nucleotides agree with TRBD2. Germline CDR1 and CDR2: MGHRA and YSYEKL. With V trimmed by 8 bases and J by 3 bases, 17 bases remained unmatched. This CDR3 is built from 17 residues. CDR3 sequence reads: CASQGGGDTEFTDTQYF. DNA of the CDR3: TGCGCCAGCCAAGGCGGGGGAGACACAGAGTTTACAGATACGCAGTATTTT.

Concerning this clonotype itself: Because the CDR3 is missing its conserved closing phenylalanine or tryptophan, this is likely a read error. The rearrangement uses TRBV11-2 and TRBJ2-3, with a tentative D call TRBD1 (6 bases). This CDR3 contains 15 residues. The V end lost 0 bases, the J end lost 11 bases, and 18 bases lay between the germline ends. Germline CDR1 SGHAT, CDR2 FQNNGV. CDR3 sequence (DNA): TGTGCCAGCAGCTTAGAGCCGTCAGGGGTAGTCATGCAGTATGTT. It translates to CASSLEPSGVVMQYV.

This clonotype was counted ten times or more. The chain combines TRBV28 with TRBJ2-5; the D is unclear. The CDR3 loop spans 11 amino acids. V lost 5 bases and J lost 7, with 8 bases in between. The germline gives CDR1 MDHEN, CDR2 SYDVKM. This chain's CDR3 is CASSKMGTQYF. The CDR3 DNA is TGTGCCAGCAGTAAAATGGGGACCCAGTACTTC.

The chain couples TRBV13 to TRBJ2-1, with D perhaps TRBD1 (8 bases). The CDR3 spans 17 residues. V lost 5 bases, J lost 5 bases, and 22 bases lay in between. Germline CDR1 and CDR2: PRHDT and FYEKMQ (reference sequence). CDR3: CASSRTYRGGAHNEQFF. The CDR3 DNA reads as TGTGCCAGCAGCCGAACGTACAGGGGGGGTGCCCACAATGAGCAGTTCTTC. The full variable domain, completed using reference TRBV13 and TRBJ2-1, is AAGVIQSPRHLIKEKRETATLKCYPIPRHDTVYWYQQGPGQDPQFLISFYEKMQSDKGSIPDRFSAQQFSDYHSELNMSSLELGDSALYFCASSRTYRGGAHNEQFFGPGTRLTVL.

As regards this clonotype: The junction departs from the called germline gene at one end, perhaps through a read error. The chain uses TRBV29-1 and TRBJ2-6, with no clear D. This CDR3 region has 16 residues. CDR1 and CDR2 (germline): SQVTM, ANQGSEA. CDR3 sequence: CSVEWQTNSGVNVLTF. CDR3 sequence (DNA): TGCAGCGTTGAATGGCAGACCAACTCTGGGGTCAACGTCCTGACTTTC.

The chain is built from TRBV7-9 and TRBJ2-3; D may match TRBD1 or TRBD2 (5 bases each). Germline lookup yields CDR1 SEHNR and CDR2 FQNEAQ (reference sequence). The CDR3 has 15 residues. V was cut by 6 bases and J by 1 base, with 14 bases left in between. CDR3 nucleotide sequence: TGTGCCAGCAGTTTCCAACGGGACGGCACAGATACGCAGTATTTT. It encodes CASSFQRDGTDTQYF.

V gene TRBV29-1 combines with J gene TRBJ2-3, with 7 positions matching TRBD2. The V segment lost 5 bases and the J segment 6 bases; nucleotides outside the gene matches: 14. Germline values: CDR1 SQVTM, CDR2 ANQGSEA. The CDR3 spans 15 residues. CDR3 nucleotide sequence: TGCAGCGTTAAGGGAGGGGCGGGACTCACGGATACGCAGTATTTT. Residues: CSVKGGAGLTDTQYF.

The chain recombines TRBV12-3 or TRBV12-4 with TRBJ2-5; D not certain. The CDR3 spans 12 residues. CDR3 coding DNA: TGTATCAGCAGAAACAACCTGGAGACCCAGTACTTC. This gives the protein CISRNNLETQYF.

This clonotype was counted ten times or more. This rearrangement joins TRBV10-2 to TRBJ2-7; D is perhaps TRBD1 (5 bases). V was trimmed by 5 bases and J by 3 bases, leaving 14 bases between them. The CDR3 totals 14 residues. Germline V gene data show CDR1 as WSHSY and CDR2 as SAAADI. CDR3 sequence reads: CASSHDFDSYEQYF. Written as DNA, the CDR3 is TGCGCCAGCAGTCACGACTTCGACAGCTACGAGCAGTACTTC.

This clonotype is labeled as large. This chain links TRBV11-2 with TRBJ2-4; 10 nucleotides line up with TRBD2. This CDR3 region has 17 residues. Germline V gives CDR1 SGHAT, CDR2 FQNNGV. V lost 5 bases to trimming and J lost 8 bases; unmatched junction nucleotides: 15. CDR3: CASSPGRLLSGRDIQYF. The CDR3 DNA sequence: TGTGCCAGCAGCCCAGGCAGGCTACTAAGCGGGAGGGACATTCAGTACTTC.

This clonotype occurred once. One end of the junction varies from germline; a read error may be responsible. This chain connects TRBV11-2 to TRBJ2-1, with D unresolved. From germline, CDR1 is SGHAT and CDR2 FQNNGV. CDR3 size: 16 residues. In DNA form, the CDR3 reads TGTGCCTGCAGCTCGACATGTGGGAAGACTTACGGTAAGCAGTTCTTC. It specifies CACSSTCGKTYGKQFF.

The CDR3 bases are TGTGTCAGTAGCTTAGGCCGGAGCAACACCGGGGAGCTGTTTTTT. It is translated as CVSSLGRSNTGELFF. The rearrangement links TRBV7-9 to TRBJ2-2; D remains ambiguous. CDR1 and CDR2 from the germline V gene are SEHNR and FQNEAQ (reference sequence). This CDR3 region has 15 residues. Based on the CDR3 plus reference TRBV7-9 and TRBJ2-2, the full variable domain is DTGVSQNPRHKITKRGQNVTFRCDPISEHNRLYWYRQTLGQGPEFLTYFQNEAQLEKSRLLSDRFSAERPKGSFSTLEIQRTEQGDSAMYLCVSSLGRSNTGELFFGEGSRLTVL.

Many counts were recorded for this clonotype. V and J are TRBV7-8 and TRBJ2-7, with D perhaps TRBD1 or TRBD2 (5 bases each). The CDR3 loop spans 15 amino acids. V lost 2 bases and J 0 bases, leaving 11 bases between the germline ends. The germline gives CDR1 SGHVS, CDR2 FQNEAQ. DNA of the CDR3: TGTGCCAGCAGCTTATTTCAGGGACCCTCCTACGAGCAGTACTTC. Protein sequence: CASSLFQGPSYEQYF.